This T cell receptor beta chain came from a study of T cells in Graves' hyperthyroidism and ophthalmopathy. This clonotype was seen ten or more times. CDR1 is SNHLY, CDR2 FYNNEI, per germline. V was pared by 5 bases and J by 7 bases, with 6 bases between. The CDR3 extends over 11 amino acids. Amplified regions were TCR beta CDR3 sequences from RNA transcripts. The HTBI primer set was used in a first-round RT-PCR of the TCR CDR3. TCRdb re-derived calls from the multiplex PCR reads in MiXCR, one entry per CDR3 protein. The data hold 300,000 to 400,000 distinct CDR3 sequences, with about 15% observed a single time. Patients with ophthalmopathy all had a Clinical Activity Score of at least 3, a NOSPECS grade of at least 4 and duration under 3 months.

The chain uses TRBV2 and TRBJ1-5; D gene uncertain. Sequences were obtained from blood. This TCR was recovered from a woman in her 30s with Graves' ophthalmopathy. CDR3 DNA sequence: TGTGCCAGCAGTATAGGACAGCCCCAGCATTTT. Its translation: CASSIGQPQHF.